This T cell receptor beta chain was sequenced in a study of cytomegalovirus exposure and HLA in healthy donors. Study as a whole: In a later analysis, the roughly 110 validation repertoires were reported to have used the same platform as the approximately 700 first-cohort repertoires.

Repertoires were generated with immunoSEQ multiplex PCR, while TCRdb's copy carries only in-frame clones and drops some. Seen here are 150,000 to 200,000 clones, around four fifths observed once, and the top ten hold around 2.5%. The germline V gene has CDR1 LNHDA and CDR2 SQIVND (reference sequence). J gave up 6 bases and V 8 bases, and 9 bases lay outside the gene matches. The CDR3 consists of 15 residues. Study-wide results and limits: High specificity and sensitivity for cytomegalovirus status were reported for the classifier. Researchers counted around 170 TCR beta chains as cytomegalovirus-associated.

Details on this clone: Its specificity is unknown.

The TCR sequence derives from a man aged 25-40 years in good health and CMV-seropositive. This sequence joins TRBV19 and TRBJ2-1, with 11 bases identical to TRBD2. Sample: PBMCs. The CDR3 spells CASVSTSGESNEQFF. In DNA, the CDR3 is TGTGCCAGTGTTTCGACTAGCGGGGAGAGCAATGAGCAGTTCTTC.